These T cell receptor beta chains were read from a single sample in a study of response to subunit inactivated influenza vaccine. TCRdb reanalysed the RT-PCR reads using MiXCR and keeps one entry per CDR3 protein. The sample includes approximately 500,000 distinct CDR3 sequences, under 25% of them seen just once. These data are also associated with another study on T cells expressing NK-cell markers.

Sequences were derived from CD4+ T cells sorted from PBMCs, sampled 11 to 12 days after vaccination. The source of these receptors is a man between 50 and 59 years old who received an inactivated influenza vaccine. The conserved cysteine and the conserved F or W are not part of the CDR3 here.

J,V,CDR3
TRBJ2-2,TRBV20-1,SASILAGGSNTGELF
TRBJ2-3,TRBV5-1,ASSLGRAAGRTDTQY
TRBJ2-6,TRBV28,ASQTGSSGANVLT
TRBJ2-3,TRBV7-9,ASSSLTGPGTDTQY
TRBJ2-1,TRBV5-6,ASTLTHTDRGQF
TRBJ2-1,TRBV3-1,ASSQGRSSYNEQF
TRBJ1-2,TRBV4-2,ASSQDNRGDYGYT
TRBJ2-1,TRBV24-1,ATSDGTSGMFTYNEQF
TRBJ2-7,TRBV5-1,ASSLVFRGLPEQY
TRBJ2-7,TRBV5-1,ASSHGADYEQY
TRBJ2-2,TRBV3-1,ASSLAGVDSGELF
TRBJ2-1,TRBV20-1,SARERTSGRARYHEQF
TRBJ2-7,TRBV6-1,ASSENRKQY